A single sample is the source of the 6 T cell receptor beta chains below, sequenced in a study of blood T cell repertoires in COVID-19. TCRdb's copy holds only in-frame clones and misses some; the assay was immunoSEQ multiplex PCR. Counted here are 2,500 or so clones, around 90% occurring once; the ten biggest clones make up 17%. Source material: peripheral blood. Receptor source: a man aged 65-85 years with active COVID-19.

The genes are TRBV5-4 and TRBJ2-3; 9 bases agree with TRBD2. V shed 4 bases and J 5 bases; nucleotides not matched to a gene: 8. The CDR3 loop spans 15 amino acids. The V gene's germline CDR1 is SGHNT and CDR2 YYREEE (reference sequence). DNA of the CDR3: TGTGCCAGCAGCGATGGGGGACTAGCAGTAGATACGCAGTATTTT. Residues: CASSDGGLAVDTQYF.

The chain uses TRBV29-1 and TRBJ1-1, with 7 bases matching TRBD1. V dropped 3 bases and J dropped 2; count of bases not matched to a gene: 3. Germline V lookup: CDR1 SQVTM, CDR2 ANQGSEA. The CDR3 sequence is 13 residues long. For the CDR3, the DNA is TGCAGCGTTGAGGACAGGCGAAACACTGAAGCTTTCTTT. Protein: CSVEDRRNTEAFF.

This chain links TRBV20-1 with TRBJ2-5, with 9 bases that match TRBD2. This CDR3 has 16 residues. CDR1 is DFQATT and CDR2 is SNEGSKA in the germline V gene (reference sequence). Here the CDR3 reads CRASGRGGPAQETQYF. The CDR3 coding sequence is TGCAGGGCGAGTGGGCGGGGGGGGCCCGCTCAAGAGACCCAGTACTTC.

V and J are TRBV27 and TRBJ2-2, with a tentative D call TRBD2 (6 bases). Germline CDR1 and CDR2: MNHEY and SMNVEV (reference sequence). V dropped 3 bases and J dropped 7 bases, with 15 bases sitting between them. The CDR3 sequence is 15 residues long. CDR3 nucleotides: TGTGCCAGCAGTTTCCGCGGGGCTCGGGGCGGGGAGCTGTTTTTT. Translating gives CASSFRGARGGELFF.

The DNA for the CDR3 is TGTGCCAGCAGTCCCGGGGACAGTTACGAGCAGTACTTC. Its protein product is CASSPGDSYEQYF. The V gene is TRBV12-3 or TRBV12-4, the J gene TRBJ2-7; 7 nucleotides align to TRBD1. V lost 5 bases, J lost 4 bases, and 5 bases stayed unmatched. The CDR3 covers 13 residues.

This chain links TRBV10-1 with TRBJ2-1, with TRBD2 as a possible D gene (6 bases). Germline lookup yields CDR1 WNHNN and CDR2 SYGVQD (reference sequence). V was trimmed by 2 bases and J by 6 bases, leaving 14 bases between them. The CDR3 sequence is 15 residues long. The CDR3 region has the DNA TGCGCCAGCAGTGAGGATGGGGCGGGGACCAATGAGCAGTTCTTC. This translates into CASSEDGAGTNEQFF.